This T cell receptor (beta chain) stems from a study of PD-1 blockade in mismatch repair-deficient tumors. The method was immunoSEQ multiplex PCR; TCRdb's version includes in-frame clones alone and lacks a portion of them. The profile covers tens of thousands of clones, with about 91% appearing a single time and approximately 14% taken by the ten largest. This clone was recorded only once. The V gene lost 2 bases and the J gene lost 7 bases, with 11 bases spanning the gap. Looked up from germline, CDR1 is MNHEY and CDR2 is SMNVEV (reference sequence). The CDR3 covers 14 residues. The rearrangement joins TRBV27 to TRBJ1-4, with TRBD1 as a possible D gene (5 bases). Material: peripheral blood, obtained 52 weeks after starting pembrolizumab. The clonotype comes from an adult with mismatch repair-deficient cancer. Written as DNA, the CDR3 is TGTGCCAGCAGTTTAGTTCCCAGGGCTGAAAAACTGTTTTTT. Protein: CASSLVPRAEKLFF.